These T cell receptor beta chains were read from a single sample in a study of cytomegalovirus exposure and HLA in healthy donors. The repertoire was sequenced with immunoSEQ multiplex PCR; TCRdb's copy has only in-frame clones and lacks some. Counted here are 200,000 to 300,000 clones, approximately 78% occurring once; the ten biggest clones make up less than 0.6%. Sequenced sample: PBMCs. These receptors all come from a boy aged 5-17 years in good health and CMV-seronegative. CDR3s include the opening cysteine and the closing phenylalanine or tryptophan. A D gene is named only where the DNA matches it firmly. Some rows mark clone size as missing; the rest say once, few, many or name a class of expanded clone.

clone_size,j_call,v_call,d_call,cdr3_aa,cdr3_nt
-,TRBJ2-1,TRBV29-1,TRBD2,CSATFTSGGYNEQFF,TGCAGCGCCACCTTTACTAGCGGGGGGTACAATGAGCAGTTCTTC
once,TRBJ1-1,TRBV7-9,-,CASSWSTNTEAFF,TGTGCCAGCAGTTGGAGCACCAACACTGAAGCTTTCTTT
-,TRBJ2-1,TRBV2,TRBD2,CASSEERRASGRDNEQFF,TGTGCCAGCAGTGAAGAGCGCCGGGCTAGCGGGAGGGACAATGAGCAGTTCTTC
-,TRBJ2-1,TRBV5-1,TRBD1,CASSFSGTGSYNEQFF,TGCGCCAGCAGCTTCTCCGGGACAGGGAGCTACAATGAGCAGTTCTTC
-,TRBJ2-7,TRBV21-1,-,CASSHTNRLYREQYF,TGTGCCAGCAGCCATACGAACAGGCTCTACCGGGAGCAGTACTTC
-,TRBJ2-5,TRBV25-1,-,CASSDKEDNPQETQYF,TGTGCCAGCAGTGATAAAGAGGACAACCCCCAAGAGACCCAGTACTTC
-,TRBJ2-1,TRBV11-1,TRBD1,CASSRTGQFF,TGTGCCAGCAGCCGGACAGGGCAGTTCTTC
-,TRBJ2-1,TRBV2,TRBD2,CASSEKSDLPWTSGRRQFF,TGTGCCAGCAGTGAAAAGAGCGACCTACCTTGGACTAGCGGGAGGAGGCAGTTCTTC
-,TRBJ1-6,TRBV11-3,-,CASSLDSPQTGIGSPLHF,TGTGCCAGCAGCTTAGATTCTCCCCAGACCGGGATCGGGTCACCCCTCCACTTT
few,TRBJ1-1,TRBV6-5,-,CASSYRAGVNTEAFF,TGTGCCAGCAGTTATCGGGCAGGGGTGAACACTGAAGCTTTCTTT
-,TRBJ2-2,TRBV7-2,TRBD2,CASSLDSGSGRNSGELFF,TGTGCCAGCAGCTTAGATTCTGGAAGCGGGAGGAATTCCGGGGAGCTGTTTTTT